This T cell receptor (beta chain) was sequenced during a study of OX40 agonist ivuxolimab in advanced cancers. The wider study: Partial responses occurred in three patients (one hepatocellular carcinoma, two cutaneous melanoma).

Data came from immunoSEQ multiplex PCR; TCRdb stores just in-frame clones and leaves some out. This sample has about 79,000 clones, with under 85% found just once. Trimming removed 4 bases from V and 2 bases from J, with 12 bases in between. The CDR3 length is 13 residues. Germline CDR1 reads GTSNPN; CDR2 reads SVGIG (reference sequence). The clonotype was recovered from an adult with an advanced solid tumor such as melanoma, head and neck, liver or kidney cancer. The V gene is TRBV30, the J gene TRBJ2-7; maybe TRBD2 (7 bases). Material: CD4+ or CD8+ T cells sorted from blood, obtained in a trial of the OX40 agonist ivuxolimab. The CDR3 DNA reads as TGTGCCTGGAACGAGGGGGGGGCCTACGAGCAGTACTTC. Translating it yields CAWNEGGAYEQYF.